The 24 T cell receptor beta chains presented below share a single source sample, sequenced in a study of technical replicates of blood from several donors. Method: immunoSEQ multiplex PCR; TCRdb's copy keeps in-frame clones and lacks some. This sample has about 82,000 clones, with 85% to 95% found just once. Source material: T cells isolated from PBMCs. Receptors were obtained from a human donor in good health.

The chain has TRBV10-2 and TRBJ1-3, with no clear D. This CDR3 has 13 amino acids. V gave up 2 bases and J gave up 3 bases, with 5 bases separating them. The germline V gene has CDR1 WSHSY and CDR2 SAAADI. CDR3: CASSEPSGNTIYF. CDR3 DNA sequence: TGCGCCAGCAGTGAGCCGAGTGGAAACACCATATATTTT.

The chain has TRBV4-1 and TRBJ1-3; 7 nucleotides match TRBD1. The ends lost 4 bases at V and 0 bases at J; junction bases unmatched: 12. The germline CDR1 and CDR2 sequences are MGHRA and YSYEKL. This CDR3 is 18 amino acids long. The CDR3 nucleotides are TGCGCCAGCAGCCGCCTAACAGGGGCCAAGGACTCTGGAAACACCATATATTTT. Translated: CASSRLTGAKDSGNTIYF.

V and J are TRBV28 and TRBJ2-7; 12 bases agree with TRBD2. This CDR3 is built from 15 residues. Germline CDR1 is MDHEN and CDR2 is SYDVKM. J gave up 5 bases and V 6 bases, and 8 bases lay outside the gene matches. DNA of the CDR3: TGTGCCAGCAGACCGCTAGCGGGAGGGATCCACGAGCAGTACTTC. This gives the protein CASRPLAGGIHEQYF.

The chain recombines TRBV2 with TRBJ2-3, with TRBD2 matching 9 bases. The CDR3 is 16 residues long. CDR1 and CDR2 (germline): SNHLY, FYNNEI. The ends lost 0 bases at V and 2 bases at J; junction bases unmatched: 3. The chain's CDR3 is CASSEALAGHTDTQYF. In nucleotides, the CDR3 is TGTGCCAGCAGTGAAGCGCTAGCGGGACACACAGATACGCAGTATTTT.

This clone was recorded only once. V usage is TRBV30 and J usage is TRBJ1-5, with D uncertain. Germline V gene data show CDR1 as GTSNPN and CDR2 as SVGIG (reference sequence). V dropped 2 bases and J dropped 1 base, with 9 bases sitting between them. The length of the CDR3 is 14 residues. The CDR3 is CAWSIGLSNQPQHF. The CDR3 DNA follows: TGTGCCTGGAGTATAGGACTCAGCAATCAGCCCCAGCATTTT.

Only one count was recorded for this clone. The V gene is TRBV11-1, the J gene TRBJ1-1, with TRBD1 matching over 7 bases. The CDR3 totals 11 residues. V lost 3 bases to trimming and J lost 11 bases; unmatched junction nucleotides: 3. Germline V lookup: CDR1 SGHAT, CDR2 FQDESV (reference sequence). The CDR3 protein is CASSLTGSAFF. CDR3 nucleotide sequence: TGTGCCAGCAGCTTGACAGGGAGTGCTTTCTTT.

V is TRBV5-1 and J is TRBJ2-1, with TRBD2 matching 13 bases. J was trimmed by 0 bases and V by 3 bases; bases with no gene match: 9. Germline V CDR1 and CDR2: SGHRS, YFSETQ. The CDR3 contains 19 residues. CDR3 nucleotides: TGCGCCAGCAGCTCGGGACTAGCGGGGACCTCGAGCTCCTACAATGAGCAGTTCTTC. Its translation: CASSSGLAGTSSSYNEQFF.

This clone was seen a handful of times. The rearrangement links TRBV28 to TRBJ1-1, with D possibly being TRBD1 (5 bases). The V gene lost 10 bases and the J gene lost 1 base, with 10 bases spanning the gap. Germline V gene sequence: CDR1 MDHEN, CDR2 SYDVKM. The CDR3 is made up of 12 amino acids. The CDR3 sequence is CAIQDRNTEAFF. In DNA, the CDR3 is TGTGCCATCCAAGACAGGAACACTGAAGCTTTCTTT.

This clone was observed a handful of times. This chain connects TRBV19 to TRBJ1-1, with D tentatively TRBD1 (5 bases). The V and J ends lost 0 bases and 3 bases respectively, with 23 bases between them. This CDR3 region has 19 residues. Germline CDR1 LNHDA, CDR2 SQIVND (reference sequence). This chain's CDR3 is CASSIDYAPHTGGDTEAFF. In nucleotides, the CDR3 is TGTGCCAGTAGTATAGATTATGCCCCACATACAGGTGGAGACACTGAAGCTTTCTTT.

J is TRBJ1-1 and V is TRBV7-9; no firm D call. CDR3 length: 13 amino acids. Germline loops: CDR1 SEHNR, CDR2 FQNEAQ (reference sequence). V was cut by 7 bases and J by 2 bases, with 11 bases left in between. The CDR3: CASKSSGNTEAFF. Written as DNA, the CDR3 is TGTGCCAGCAAGAGTTCGGGAAACACTGAAGCTTTCTTT.

This clone was seen once. V usage is TRBV5-6 and J usage is TRBJ2-7; 7 bases fit TRBD2. The germline gives CDR1 SGHDT, CDR2 YYEEEE. This CDR3 has 16 residues. The V and J ends lost 1 base and 0 bases, in that order; junction bases with no gene match: 7. The CDR3 is CASSLRGGGRSYEQYF. In DNA form, the CDR3 reads TGTGCCAGCAGCTTGAGGGGCGGGGGACGCTCCTACGAGCAGTACTTC.

V and J are TRBV6-6 and TRBJ2-7, with no clear D. The CDR3 consists of 12 residues. Germline CDR1 is MNHNY and CDR2 is SVGAGI (reference sequence). V dropped 4 bases and J dropped 5 bases, with 9 bases sitting between them. The CDR3 sequence: CASSSNQNEQYF. CDR3 coding DNA: TGTGCCAGCAGTTCAAACCAGAACGAGCAGTACTTC.

This chain uses TRBV5-1 with TRBJ1-1; 8 positions match TRBD1. CDR1 is SGHRS and CDR2 is YFSETQ in the germline V gene. The trim removed 4 bases at V and 4 bases at J, leaving 18 bases unmatched. The CDR3 consists of 18 residues. The CDR3 spells CASSSGPDRAIWTTEAFF. The CDR3 nucleotides read TGCGCCAGCAGCAGTGGACCGGACAGGGCAATATGGACCACTGAAGCTTTCTTT.

This clone occurred once. This chain joins TRBV5-1 and TRBJ2-2, with 7 bases fitting TRBD1. CDR1 is SGHRS and CDR2 is YFSETQ in the germline V gene. The CDR3 covers 17 residues. Trimming removed 0 bases from V and 0 bases from J; junction bases left unmatched: 5. DNA of the CDR3: TGCGCCAGCAGCTTGGATGGGACAGCCCCGAACACCGGGGAGCTGTTTTTT. Its protein is CASSLDGTAPNTGELFF.

This clone was observed a single time. This chain uses TRBV29-1 with TRBJ1-2; possibly TRBD1 for D (5 bases). The CDR3 totals 12 residues. Trimming left V 1 base short and J 4 bases short, with 7 bases between. Germline V gene sequence: CDR1 SQVTM, CDR2 ANQGSEA. CDR3 sequence reads: CSVEGQTYGYTF. The CDR3 DNA follows: TGCAGCGTTGAAGGACAGACCTATGGCTACACCTTC.

The gene calls are TRBV4-1 and TRBJ2-1; 8 positions match TRBD2. The CDR3 has 17 amino acids. V gave up 0 bases and J gave up 0 bases; unmatched junction bases: 4. Germline CDR1 reads MGHRA; CDR2 reads YSYEKL. The CDR3 nucleotides are TGCGCCAGCAGCCAAGATCCCGGGGGGGGCTCCTACAATGAGCAGTTCTTC. It encodes CASSQDPGGGSYNEQFF.

The chain has TRBV18 and TRBJ2-7, with TRBD1 matching 9 bases. Per the germline V gene, CDR1 is KGHSH and CDR2 is LQKENI. The CDR3 is 15 residues long. The J segment lost 5 bases and the V segment lost 8 bases, leaving 13 bases of the junction unmatched. This CDR3 is CASQPGQGKQNEQYF. For the CDR3, the DNA is TGTGCCAGCCAGCCGGGACAGGGAAAGCAAAACGAGCAGTACTTC.

V gene TRBV4-1 combines with J gene TRBJ2-2; TRBD2 matches at 11 bases. CDR3 length: 19 amino acids. Per germline, CDR1 MGHRA and CDR2 YSYEKL. V was pared by 1 base and J by 1 base, with 8 bases of the junction left unmatched. CDR3 loop: CASSQAGTSGPLNTGELFF. CDR3 nucleotide sequence: TGCGCCAGCAGCCAAGCCGGGACTAGCGGTCCCTTGAACACCGGGGAGCTGTTTTTT.

This clone was observed once. The chain has TRBV6-6 and TRBJ1-1; TRBD1 aligns across 7 bases. The CDR3 extends over 16 amino acids. V shed 6 bases and J 0 bases; nucleotides not matched to a gene: 10. From germline, CDR1 is MNHNY and CDR2 SVGAGI (reference sequence). The CDR3 loop is CASREGQQIMNTEAFF. The CDR3 DNA reads TGTGCCAGCAGGGAGGGACAGCAGATAATGAACACTGAAGCTTTCTTT.

This chain joins TRBV28 and TRBJ1-1; no clear D gene. Germline V gene data show CDR1 as MDHEN and CDR2 as SYDVKM. This CDR3 is built from 12 residues. The V end was cut by 7 bases, the J end by 8 bases, with 14 bases between. The CDR3 loop is CASTLGLNEAFF. The CDR3 DNA reads TGTGCCAGCACCCTAGGACTGAACGAAGCTTTCTTT. Filled out from reference TRBV28 and TRBJ1-1, the complete variable domain reads DVKVTQSSRYLVKRTGEKVFLECVQDMDHENMFWYRQDPGLGLRLIYFSYDVKMKEKGDIPEGYSVSREKKERFSLILESASTNQTSMYLCASTLGLNEAFFGQGTRLTVV.

This chain uses TRBV7-3 with TRBJ2-2; 9 bases match TRBD2. The junction had 8 bases not matched to a gene; V was cut back by 5 bases and J by 4 bases. Looked up from germline, CDR1 is SGHTA and CDR2 is FQGTGA. The CDR3 has 16 amino acids. CDR3 nucleotides: TGTGCCAGCAGCCATGCGGGGGGGCAGGGCACCGGGGAGCTGTTTTTT. Its translation: CASSHAGGQGTGELFF. Using reference TRBV7-3 and TRBJ2-2 for the parts outside the CDR3, the full variable domain is GAGVSQTPSNKVTEKGKYVELRCDPISGHTALYWYRQSLGQGPEFLIYFQGTGAADDSGLPNDRFFAVRPEGSVSTLKIQRTERGDSAVYLCASSHAGGQGTGELFFGEGSRLTVL.

The CDR3 region is CASSLRGAGTEAFF. DNA for the CDR3: TGTGCCAGCAGTTTAAGGGGAGCGGGAACTGAAGCTTTCTTT. The V call is TRBV27, the J call TRBJ1-1, with D possibly matching TRBD1 (5 bases). The CDR3 covers 14 residues. V gave up 2 bases and J gave up 5 bases, with 12 bases separating them. From germline, CDR1 is MNHEY and CDR2 SMNVEV (reference sequence).

V gene TRBV7-9 combines with J gene TRBJ2-7; maybe TRBD2 (6 bases). Trimming removed 5 bases at V and 6 bases at J, with 20 bases between. Germline loops: CDR1 SEHNR, CDR2 FQNEAQ (reference sequence). This CDR3 has 15 residues. The CDR3 nucleotides read TGTGCCAGCAGCGACGTGGGATTCGGGAGTATCGAGCAGTACTTC. Translating it yields CASSDVGFGSIEQYF.

The rearrangement uses TRBV28 and TRBJ1-2; perhaps TRBD1 as D (6 bases). The CDR3 spans 13 residues. V lost 5 bases, J lost 3 bases, and 10 bases lay in between. Germline CDR1 MDHEN, CDR2 SYDVKM. The CDR3 loop reads CASSTTGYYGYTF. In DNA form, the CDR3 reads TGTGCCAGCAGTACCACAGGGTACTATGGCTACACCTTC.